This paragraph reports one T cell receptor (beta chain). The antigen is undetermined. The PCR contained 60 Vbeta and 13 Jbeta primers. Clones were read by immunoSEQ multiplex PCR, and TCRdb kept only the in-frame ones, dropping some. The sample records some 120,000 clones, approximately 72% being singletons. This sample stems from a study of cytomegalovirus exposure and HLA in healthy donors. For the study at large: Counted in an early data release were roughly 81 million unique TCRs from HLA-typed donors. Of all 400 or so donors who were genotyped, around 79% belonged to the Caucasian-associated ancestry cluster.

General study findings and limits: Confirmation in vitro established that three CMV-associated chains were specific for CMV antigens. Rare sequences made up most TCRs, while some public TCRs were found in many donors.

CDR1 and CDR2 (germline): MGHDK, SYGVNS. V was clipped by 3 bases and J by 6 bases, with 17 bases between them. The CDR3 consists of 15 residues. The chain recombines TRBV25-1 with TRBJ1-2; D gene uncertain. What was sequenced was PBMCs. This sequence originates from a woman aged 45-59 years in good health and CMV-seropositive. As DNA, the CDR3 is TGTGCCAGCAGTGACCACGGTCCAGGTCTTAATGGCTACACCTTC. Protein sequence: CASSDHGPGLNGYTF.